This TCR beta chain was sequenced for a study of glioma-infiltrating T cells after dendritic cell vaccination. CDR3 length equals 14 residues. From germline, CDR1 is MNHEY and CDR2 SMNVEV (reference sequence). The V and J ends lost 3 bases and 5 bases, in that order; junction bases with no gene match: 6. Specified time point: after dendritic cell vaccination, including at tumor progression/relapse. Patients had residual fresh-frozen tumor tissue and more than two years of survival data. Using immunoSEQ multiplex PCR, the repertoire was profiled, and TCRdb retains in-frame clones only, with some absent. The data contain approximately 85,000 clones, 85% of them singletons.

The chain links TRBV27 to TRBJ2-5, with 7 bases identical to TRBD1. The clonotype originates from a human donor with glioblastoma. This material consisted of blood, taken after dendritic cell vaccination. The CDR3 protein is CASSFNRGKETQYF. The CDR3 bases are TGTGCCAGCAGTTTTAACAGGGGAAAGGAGACCCAGTACTTC.